The source of this T cell receptor beta chain is a study of blood T cells in healthy people across ages. PCR was performed a second time for about 6 to 11 cycles using a sample-barcoded 5' primer and a J-beta primer mix. TCRdb fed the 5' RACE reads into MiXCR, producing one record per CDR3 protein. The repertoire includes some 290,000 distinct CDR3 sequences, roughly 26% of them detected once, and around 29% sits in the top ten. This CDR3 contains 17 residues. Germline CDR1 is SGHTA and CDR2 is FQGNSA. Trimming pared 5 bases from V and 0 bases from J, leaving 20 bases between. At least ten counts were recorded for this clonotype.

This sequence originates from a woman in her sixties or seventies in good health. The sample consisted of blood. The J gene is TRBJ2-7, the V gene TRBV7-2; D remains ambiguous. The DNA for the CDR3 is TGTGCCAGCAGCCCGCGTGCGGCTTTGTGGAGCTCCTACGAGCAGTACTTC. Translation: CASSPRAALWSSYEQYF.